This is a list of T cell receptor beta chains from one sample in a study of monozygotic twins with inflammatory bowel disease. Using the 5' RACE reads, TCRdb records one entry per CDR3 protein without DNA. This repertoire comprises a few hundred thousand distinct CDR3 sequences; its ten largest clones make up 2% to 3%. The sample taken for sequencing was blood. Receptor source: a human donor with ulcerative colitis or Crohn's disease, or a healthy co-twin of an affected twin (not recorded which). CDR3s include the opening cysteine and the closing phenylalanine or tryptophan.

j_call: TRBJ2-2; v_call: TRBV6-1; cdr3_aa: CASILDRGRFPGELFF
j_call: TRBJ2-7; v_call: TRBV20-1; cdr3_aa: CSASGLLSSYEQYF
j_call: TRBJ2-1; v_call: TRBV4-1; cdr3_aa: CASSQDQVVASSYNEQFF
j_call: TRBJ2-5; v_call: TRBV4-3; cdr3_aa: CASSQTGQGETQYF
j_call: TRBJ2-2; v_call: TRBV7-2; cdr3_aa: CASSLESGGAGTGELFF
j_call: TRBJ2-7; v_call: TRBV20-1; cdr3_aa: CSATPSGYSYEQYF
j_call: TRBJ2-2; v_call: TRBV9; cdr3_aa: CASSVHPVGRANTGELFF
j_call: TRBJ2-1; v_call: TRBV27; cdr3_aa: CASSPLAGETYNEQFF
j_call: TRBJ1-1; v_call: TRBV15; cdr3_aa: CATSRGGGRGTEAFF
j_call: TRBJ2-7; v_call: TRBV28; cdr3_aa: CASSPLRPGTGFRAYEQYF
j_call: TRBJ2-1; v_call: TRBV6-1; cdr3_aa: CASSAYLAGDGNEQFF
j_call: TRBJ2-3; v_call: TRBV18; cdr3_aa: CASSPASGITDTQYF
j_call: TRBJ2-1; v_call: TRBV5-1; cdr3_aa: CASSPREASYNEQFF
j_call: TRBJ2-2; v_call: TRBV5-1; cdr3_aa: CASSLRTALNTGELFF
j_call: TRBJ2-1; v_call: TRBV5-6; cdr3_aa: CASSFQASGVLTSYNEQFF
j_call: TRBJ2-1; v_call: TRBV7-2; cdr3_aa: CASSPSRDSYNEQFF
j_call: TRBJ2-3; v_call: TRBV4-3; cdr3_aa: CASSPGQGADTQYF
j_call: TRBJ1-1; v_call: TRBV2; cdr3_aa: CASSERQNTEAFF
j_call: TRBJ2-1; v_call: TRBV6-2/TRBV6-3; cdr3_aa: CASSYESDYNEQFF
j_call: TRBJ2-6; v_call: TRBV27; cdr3_aa: CASSLIGGRRGANVLTF
j_call: TRBJ1-5; v_call: TRBV4-2; cdr3_aa: CASSQVAGGRGNQPQHF
j_call: TRBJ1-1; v_call: TRBV7-9; cdr3_aa: CASSLSGSLTEAFF
j_call: TRBJ2-5; v_call: TRBV7-2; cdr3_aa: CASSTKGGAGETQYF
j_call: TRBJ2-2; v_call: TRBV9; cdr3_aa: CASSVDDRGTGELFF
j_call: TRBJ1-1; v_call: TRBV18; cdr3_aa: CASSPTWVGNTEAFF
j_call: TRBJ2-2; v_call: TRBV5-1; cdr3_aa: CASSSRGGGLNTGELFF
j_call: TRBJ1-2; v_call: TRBV19; cdr3_aa: CASHSRQRAGYTF
j_call: TRBJ2-1; v_call: TRBV11-2; cdr3_aa: CASSPGATSYNEQFF
j_call: TRBJ2-7; v_call: TRBV27; cdr3_aa: CASSLGGGGQEQYF
j_call: TRBJ1-5; v_call: TRBV2; cdr3_aa: CASNNDLNQPQHF
j_call: TRBJ2-1; v_call: TRBV4-3; cdr3_aa: CASSESSGRVVNEQFF
j_call: TRBJ1-2; v_call: TRBV2; cdr3_aa: CAGPYRNNYGYTF
j_call: TRBJ2-7; v_call: TRBV28; cdr3_aa: CASSSPGLGVYEQYF
j_call: TRBJ2-7; v_call: TRBV5-1; cdr3_aa: CASSLTGTSEKQYF
j_call: TRBJ1-2; v_call: TRBV10-2; cdr3_aa: CASKDRGTLHGYTF
j_call: TRBJ1-3; v_call: TRBV5-1; cdr3_aa: CASSLDRGPGNTIYF
j_call: TRBJ2-1; v_call: TRBV11-2; cdr3_aa: CASSLGRASPEQFF
j_call: TRBJ2-6; v_call: TRBV15; cdr3_aa: CATSSGGRVSSGANVLTF
j_call: TRBJ2-6; v_call: TRBV20-1; cdr3_aa: CSARDIKGQGANVLTF
j_call: TRBJ2-1; v_call: TRBV6-5; cdr3_aa: CASSYGTGPTDEQFF
j_call: TRBJ2-7; v_call: TRBV18; cdr3_aa: CASSRGGGLYEQYF
j_call: TRBJ2-7; v_call: TRBV11-2; cdr3_aa: CASSLESGGARTEQYF
j_call: TRBJ2-3; v_call: TRBV9; cdr3_aa: CASSSVGGVRADTQYF
j_call: TRBJ2-7; v_call: TRBV21-1; cdr3_aa: CASSKEGRGGPYEQYF
j_call: TRBJ1-2; v_call: TRBV20-1; cdr3_aa: CSASNSAGGYGYTF
j_call: TRBJ2-1; v_call: TRBV7-9; cdr3_aa: CASSLAAGGPNEQFF
j_call: TRBJ1-1; v_call: TRBV20-1; cdr3_aa: CSARADPGHHEAFF
j_call: TRBJ1-4; v_call: TRBV5-1; cdr3_aa: CASSPGDRETNEKLFF
j_call: TRBJ2-4; v_call: TRBV15; cdr3_aa: CATSRATGAGNIQYF
j_call: TRBJ1-2; v_call: TRBV19; cdr3_aa: CASTPPGQEEYGYTF
j_call: TRBJ1-5; v_call: TRBV19; cdr3_aa: CASTMAYSNQPQHF
j_call: TRBJ2-3; v_call: TRBV7-2; cdr3_aa: CASSTRMADTQYF
j_call: TRBJ2-4; v_call: TRBV6-1; cdr3_aa: CASSAGGVTNIQYF
j_call: TRBJ2-2; v_call: TRBV4-3; cdr3_aa: CATREVAGEGELFF
j_call: TRBJ2-2; v_call: TRBV7-2; cdr3_aa: CASSRTGRTGELFF
j_call: TRBJ1-3; v_call: TRBV20-1; cdr3_aa: CSASGGRAGNTIYF
j_call: TRBJ1-1; v_call: TRBV6-5; cdr3_aa: CASSYSTRSWGEAFF
j_call: TRBJ1-5; v_call: TRBV28; cdr3_aa: CASSPTGESNQPQHF
j_call: TRBJ2-7; v_call: TRBV20-1; cdr3_aa: CSALPPSDYEQYF
j_call: TRBJ1-6; v_call: TRBV12-3/TRBV12-4; cdr3_aa: CASTLRGKSNSPLHF